The 8 T cell receptor beta chains in this list originate from one sample, sequenced in a study of shared clonotypes between healthy human individuals. Libraries were prepared by immunoSEQ multiplex PCR; TCRdb keeps only in-frame clonotypes and omits some of them. The sample holds 2 million to 2.5 million clones, 80% to 95% seen once. Sequenced input: naive CD4+ T cells from PBMCs. The subset: CD45RA+ positively selected. These TCRs come from a man aged 18 to 29 in good health. Some clones in this sample may be carry-over from other donors' samples.

The chain is built from TRBV6-1 and TRBJ1-1; TRBD1 might be the D (6 bases). Germline V gene data show CDR1 as MNHNS and CDR2 as SASEGT. V gave up 6 bases and J gave up 10 bases, with 15 bases separating them. The CDR3 loop spans 12 amino acids. CDR3 DNA: TGTGCCAGCAGCCCCAGGGGAGCGGTAGCTTTCTTT. Protein product: CASSPRGAVAFF.

The chain is built from TRBV7-3 and TRBJ2-1; D uncertain. The CDR3 totals 16 residues. V lost 5 bases to trimming and J lost 4 bases, with 18 bases between them. CDR1 and CDR2 (germline): SGHTA, FQGTGA. CDR3 amino acids: CASSTLGRHGYNEQFF. DNA for the CDR3: TGTGCCAGCAGCACATTGGGCCGCCATGGGTACAATGAGCAGTTCTTC.

This clone was recorded once. The CDR3 region has the DNA TGTGCCAGCTCTTCCCTGGACAGCCGTGCAAACATTCAGTACTTC. Its protein product is CASSSLDSRANIQYF. The V call is TRBV18, the J call TRBJ2-4; D possibly corresponds to TRBD1 (6 bases). This CDR3 has 15 residues. V lost 6 bases and J 6 bases, leaving 18 bases between the germline ends. Germline CDR1 reads KGHSH; CDR2 reads LQKENI.

The chain carries TRBV7-2 and TRBJ1-5; D possibly corresponds to TRBD1 (5 bases). CDR1 is SGHTA and CDR2 is FQGNSA in the germline V gene. Trimming left V 5 bases short and J 6 bases short, with 17 bases between. The CDR3 spans 15 residues. CDR3 sequence reads: CASSDGTAGGQPQHF. In DNA, the CDR3 is TGTGCCAGCAGCGACGGGACGGCCGGTGGTCAGCCCCAGCATTTT.

The chain joins TRBV9 to TRBJ1-5; no clear D gene. The CDR3 contains 14 residues. Germline V gene sequence: CDR1 SGDLS, CDR2 YYNGEE. V was shortened by 0 bases and J by 7 bases, with 11 bases between the two germline ends. The CDR3 DNA reads TGTGCCAGCAGCGTAGGGACGGCATTCCAGCCCCAGCATTTT. This codes for CASSVGTAFQPQHF. The whole variable domain, filled in from reference TRBV9 and TRBJ1-5, reads DSGVTQTPKHLITATGQRVTLRCSPRSGDLSVYWYQQSLDQGLQFLIQYYNGEERAKGNILERFSAQQFPDLHSELNLSSLELGDSALYFCASSVGTAFQPQHFGDGTRLSIL.

The chain recombines TRBV18 with TRBJ1-4; 8 nucleotides line up with TRBD1. After removal of 2 bases from V and 6 bases from J, the junction contained 5 bases not matched to a gene. Germline CDR1 is KGHSH and CDR2 is LQKENI. This CDR3 contains 15 residues. The DNA of the CDR3 is TGTGCCAGCTCACCAGAATCAGGGGGCGATGAAAAACTGTTTTTT. It specifies CASSPESGGDEKLFF.

In DNA form, the CDR3 reads TGTGCCAGCAGCCAAACCCCTCACAGTCCCCATTACGAGCAGTACTTC. This sequence encodes CASSQTPHSPHYEQYF. This chain joins TRBV28 and TRBJ2-7; D is ambiguous. The V end was cut by 6 bases, the J end by 4 bases, with 22 bases between. This CDR3 is 16 amino acids long. Germline loops: CDR1 MDHEN, CDR2 SYDVKM.

V usage is TRBV10-3 and J usage is TRBJ2-1, with 14 bases lining up with TRBD2. The trim removed 8 bases at V and 8 bases at J, leaving 5 bases unmatched. CDR1 ENHRY and CDR2 SYGVKD come from the germline V gene. This CDR3 comprises 14 residues. The CDR3 protein is CAIGTSGSRDEQFF. CDR3 DNA sequence: TGTGCCATCGGGACTAGCGGGAGTAGAGATGAGCAGTTCTTC.